The 14 T cell receptor beta chains presented below share a single source sample, sequenced in a study of cytomegalovirus exposure and HLA in healthy donors. The primer mix had 60 Vbeta and 13 Jbeta primers. Generated by immunoSEQ multiplex PCR, the TCRdb table keeps only in-frame clones and is missing some. The sample contains about 120,000 clones, over 60% of which appear only once. The specimen sequenced was PBMCs. The receptors derive from a woman aged 35 to 49 in good health and CMV-seropositive.

The rearrangement joins TRBV11-2 to TRBJ2-6; D not resolved. This CDR3 is built from 17 residues. The germline gives CDR1 SGHAT, CDR2 FQNNGV. V lost 4 bases to trimming and J lost 2 bases, with 15 bases between them. CDR3 region: CASSSSFVATGANVLTF. Written as DNA, the CDR3 is TGTGCCAGCAGCTCTAGTTTCGTGGCCACTGGGGCCAACGTCCTGACTTTC.

This chain uses TRBV2 with TRBJ2-2; TRBD1 is a possible D gene (5 bases). The CDR3 loop spans 14 amino acids. Germline values: CDR1 SNHLY, CDR2 FYNNEI. V lost 9 bases and J lost 0, with 11 bases in between. CDR3 nucleotides: TGTGCCAGTCAGGGCGCCCCGAACACCGGGGAGCTGTTTTTT. Translation gives CASQGAPNTGELFF.

The chain employs TRBV6-5 and TRBJ1-2, with D tentatively TRBD1 (6 bases). Trimming took 5 bases from V and 7 from J, leaving 20 bases between them. The CDR3 is 15 residues long. Germline-derived CDR1 and CDR2 are MNHEY and SVGAGI. This CDR3 reads CASSPQARGIVGYTF. CDR3 nucleotides: TGTGCCAGCAGTCCCCAAGCCAGGGGCATAGTTGGCTACACCTTC.

V is TRBV25-1 and J is TRBJ1-4; the match to TRBD1 covers 7 bases. CDR1 and CDR2 (germline): MGHDK, SYGVNS. The CDR3 is made up of 13 amino acids. Trimming removed 4 bases from V and 4 bases from J; junction bases left unmatched: 0. The CDR3 DNA reads as TGTGCCAGCAGTGGGGACAGTAATGAAAAACTGTTTTTT. As protein: CASSGDSNEKLFF.

Written as DNA, the CDR3 is TGTGCCAGTAGGGGGACTAGCGGGGGGAACTACGAGCAGTACTTC. Protein: CASRGTSGGNYEQYF. The genes are TRBV19 and TRBJ2-7; TRBD2 agrees at 15 bases. From germline, CDR1 is LNHDA and CDR2 SQIVND (reference sequence). V trimming: 6 bases; J trimming: 3 bases; junction bases outside the gene matches: 3. CDR3 length: 15 residues.

The chain uses TRBV27 and TRBJ2-7; the match to TRBD1 covers 8 bases. This CDR3 region has 12 residues. The junction had 2 bases not matched to a gene; V was cut back by 5 bases and J by 5 bases. Germline CDR1 and CDR2: MNHEY and SMNVEV (reference sequence). For the CDR3, the DNA is TGTGCCAGCAGTCGGACAGGGAACGAGCAGTACTTC. Its protein product is CASSRTGNEQYF.

The chain links TRBV11-2 to TRBJ2-3; TRBD1 might be the D (5 bases). From germline, CDR1 is SGHAT and CDR2 FQNNGV. The V and J ends lost 5 bases and 4 bases respectively, with 28 bases between them. CDR3 size: 19 residues. This CDR3 is CASSQLSLRRMQGSDTQYF. DNA for the CDR3: TGTGCCAGCAGCCAATTATCCTTGAGGCGTATGCAGGGATCAGATACGCAGTATTTT.

This chain links TRBV6-5 with TRBJ1-1; maybe TRBD1 (6 bases). Germline V gene data show CDR1 as MNHEY and CDR2 as SVGAGI. This CDR3 comprises 14 residues. Between the trimmed V and J ends, which lost 7 bases and 0 bases, there was a span of 12 bases. The CDR3 region is CASTQQGMNTEAFF. CDR3 nucleotide sequence: TGTGCCAGCACCCAACAGGGCATGAACACTGAAGCTTTCTTT.

This clone was recorded many times. J is TRBJ2-6 and V is TRBV19, with a tentative D call TRBD1 (7 bases). Trimming removed 4 bases from V and 0 bases from J, with 19 bases in between. CDR3 length equals 19 residues. CDR1 LNHDA and CDR2 SQIVND come from the germline V gene (reference sequence). CDR3 amino acids: CASSKRGGDSGSGANVLTF. For the CDR3, the DNA is TGTGCCAGTAGTAAAAGGGGCGGGGACAGTGGCTCTGGGGCCAACGTCCTGACTTTC. The full variable domain, completed using reference TRBV19 and TRBJ2-6, is DGGITQSPKYLFRKEGQNVTLSCEQNLNHDAMYWYRQDPGQGLRLIYYSQIVNDFQKGDIAEGYSVSREKKESFPLTVTSAQKNPTAFYLCASSKRGGDSGSGANVLTFGAGSRLTVL.

This rearrangement joins TRBV7-2 to TRBJ1-5, with TRBD1 identical over 7 bases. J gave up 11 bases and V 2 bases, and 9 bases lay outside the gene matches. CDR1 and CDR2 from the germline V gene are SGHTA and FQGNSA. The CDR3 consists of 14 residues. In nucleotides, the CDR3 is TGTGCCAGCAGCTTACTTGACAGGGAAAGTACCCAGCATTTT. It codes for CASSLLDRESTQHF.

The rearrangement links TRBV6-1 to TRBJ1-2, with 8 nucleotides matching TRBD1. This CDR3 region has 13 residues. V trimming: 7 bases; J trimming: 4 bases; junction bases outside the gene matches: 5. From germline, CDR1 is MNHNS and CDR2 SASEGT. This chain's CDR3 is CASNTGTGYGYTF. CDR3 bases: TGTGCCAGCAACACCGGGACAGGCTATGGCTACACCTTC.

The chain carries TRBV7-3 and TRBJ1-2; 9 bases align to TRBD1. Germline assignment: CDR1 SGHTA and CDR2 FQGTGA. The CDR3 loop spans 13 amino acids. V lost 5 bases to trimming and J lost 8 bases; unmatched junction nucleotides: 6. CDR3 in DNA: TGTGCCAGCAGCCCCCGGACAGGGGAAGGCTACACCTTC. This codes for CASSPRTGEGYTF.

The V call is TRBV9, the J call TRBJ2-5, with a weak D call TRBD1 (6 bases). Per the germline V gene, CDR1 is SGDLS and CDR2 is YYNGEE. Trimming shortened V by 4 bases and J by 4 bases, and 20 bases separated the two germline ends. This CDR3 region has 16 residues. This CDR3 is CASSISPYREAETQYF. In nucleotides, the CDR3 is TGTGCCAGCAGCATCTCACCCTACAGGGAAGCAGAGACCCAGTACTTC. Full variable domain (missing parts from reference TRBV9 and TRBJ2-5): DSGVTQTPKHLITATGQRVTLRCSPRSGDLSVYWYQQSLDQGLQFLIQYYNGEERAKGNILERFSAQQFPDLHSELNLSSLELGDSALYFCASSISPYREAETQYFGPGTRLLVL.

The chain recombines TRBV25-1 with TRBJ2-7; 11 bases match TRBD2. J was trimmed by 1 base and V by 4 bases; bases with no gene match: 0. The CDR3 has 14 amino acids. CDR1 is MGHDK and CDR2 is SYGVNS in the germline V gene. CDR3 in DNA: TGTGCCAGCAGTGGGACTAGCGGGTCCTACGAGCAGTACTTC. This gives the protein CASSGTSGSYEQYF.